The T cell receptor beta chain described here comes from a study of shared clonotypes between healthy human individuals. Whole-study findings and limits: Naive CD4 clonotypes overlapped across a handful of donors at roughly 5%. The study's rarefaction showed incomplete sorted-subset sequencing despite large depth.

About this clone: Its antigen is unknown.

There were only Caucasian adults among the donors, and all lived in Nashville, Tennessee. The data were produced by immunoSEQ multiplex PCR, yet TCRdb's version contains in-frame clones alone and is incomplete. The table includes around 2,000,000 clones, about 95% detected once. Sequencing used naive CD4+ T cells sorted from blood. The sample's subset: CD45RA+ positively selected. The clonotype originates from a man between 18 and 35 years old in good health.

The CDR3 loop is CASSNGQGSNQPQHF. The CDR3 nucleotides read TGTGCCAGCAGCAACGGACAGGGAAGCAATCAGCCCCAGCATTTT. V gene TRBV7-9 combines with J gene TRBJ1-5, with TRBD1 matching 8 bases. CDR1 and CDR2 from the germline V gene are SEHNR and FQNEAQ (reference sequence). The V segment lost 5 bases and the J segment 1 base; nucleotides outside the gene matches: 4. The CDR3 is made up of 15 amino acids.